A selection of T cell receptor beta chains follows, all from one sample in a study of OX40 agonist ivuxolimab in advanced cancers. The table came from immunoSEQ multiplex PCR; TCRdb's copy has only in-frame clones and leaves some out. The sample carries over 30,000 clones, more than 65% recorded once. The material was CD4+ or CD8+ T cells sorted from blood, obtained in a trial of the OX40 agonist ivuxolimab. These TCRs come from an adult with an advanced solid tumor such as melanoma, head and neck, liver or kidney cancer. CDR3s leave out the opening cysteine and the closing phenylalanine or tryptophan. The D gene is left open where the match is weak. Size is stated for part of the rows, as once, few or many counts, or as a class when the clone is expanded.

j_gene	d_gene	v_gene	abundance	CDR3aa
TRBJ2-3	TRBD2	TRBV9	-	ASSVVPSGGADDTQY
TRBJ2-7	-	TRBV10-1	-	ASSDTGSASYEQY
TRBJ2-5	-	TRBV19	few	ASSGGRNNQETQY
TRBJ1-1	-	TRBV5-4	-	ASSLPLESTEAF
TRBJ1-4	-	TRBV5-4	-	ASSFGGTNEKLF
TRBJ2-1	-	TRBV7-9	-	ASSLGNLRRNEQF
TRBJ2-2	TRBD2	TRBV5-1	-	ASSPGTSTGELF
TRBJ2-7	-	TRBV6-1	once	ASSEPGTYVLYEQY
TRBJ1-4	-	TRBV19	-	ASSITAYNEKLF
TRBJ1-1	-	TRBV28	-	ASSRGGMMNTEAF
TRBJ1-2	-	TRBV30	-	AWSKLGGDGYT
TRBJ1-5	TRBD1	TRBV28	-	ASNRGTSNQPQH
TRBJ1-2	-	TRBV18	-	ASSKDDSEGYT
TRBJ2-1	-	TRBV11-2	-	ASSPDRDNEQF
TRBJ1-2	-	TRBV5-8	-	ASSWDLIEGYT
TRBJ2-7	-	TRBV7-8	few	ASSLEEGGGSYEQY
TRBJ1-2	TRBD1	TRBV5-1	once	ASSLPGTGYGYT
TRBJ1-2	-	TRBV29-1	few	SVDRAPYGYT
TRBJ1-6	-	TRBV19	-	ASSIVTDNSPLH
TRBJ1-1	-	TRBV18	-	ASSPSKNTEAF
TRBJ2-3	TRBD1	TRBV10-3	-	AISESFGQGSTDTQY
TRBJ1-1	-	TRBV5-1	-	ASSLGADTEAF